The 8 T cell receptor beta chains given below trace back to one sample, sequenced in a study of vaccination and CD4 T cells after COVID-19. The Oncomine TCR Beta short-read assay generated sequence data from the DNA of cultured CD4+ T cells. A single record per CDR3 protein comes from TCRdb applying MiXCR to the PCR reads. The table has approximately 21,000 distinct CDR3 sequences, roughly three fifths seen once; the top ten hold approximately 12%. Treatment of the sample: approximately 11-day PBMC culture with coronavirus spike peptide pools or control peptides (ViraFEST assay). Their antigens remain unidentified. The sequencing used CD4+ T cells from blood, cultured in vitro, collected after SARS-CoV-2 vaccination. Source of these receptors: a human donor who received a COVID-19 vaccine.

Here the CDR3 reads CASSLGRGGGTDTQYF. CDR3 nucleotides: TGTGCCAGCAGCTTAGGGCGGGGGGGTGGCACAGATACGCAGTATTTT. The chain has TRBV7-6 and TRBJ2-3, with TRBD2 matching over 9 bases. The length of the CDR3 is 16 residues. Germline values: CDR1 SGHVS, CDR2 FNYEAQ. Losses at the gene ends were 1 base for V and 1 base for J; bases not matched to a gene: 3.

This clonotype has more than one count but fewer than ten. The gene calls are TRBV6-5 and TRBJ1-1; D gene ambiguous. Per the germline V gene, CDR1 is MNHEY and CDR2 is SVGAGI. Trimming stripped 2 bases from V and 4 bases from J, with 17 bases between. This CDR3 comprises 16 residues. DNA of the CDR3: TGTGCCAGCAGTTACGCGACACCTGGTCCGAGCACTGAAGCTTTCTTT. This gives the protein CASSYATPGPSTEAFF.

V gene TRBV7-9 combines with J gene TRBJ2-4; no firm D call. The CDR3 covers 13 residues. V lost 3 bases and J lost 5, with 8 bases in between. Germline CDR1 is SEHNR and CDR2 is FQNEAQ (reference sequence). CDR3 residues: CASSFRAENIQYF. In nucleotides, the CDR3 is TGTGCCAGCAGCTTTCGCGCTGAAAACATTCAGTACTTC.

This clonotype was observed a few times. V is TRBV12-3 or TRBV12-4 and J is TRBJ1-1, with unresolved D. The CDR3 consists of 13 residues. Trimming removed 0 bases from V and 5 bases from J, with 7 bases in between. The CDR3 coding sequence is TGTGCCAGCAGTTTAGCAGGGAATACTGAAGCTTTCTTT. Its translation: CASSLAGNTEAFF.

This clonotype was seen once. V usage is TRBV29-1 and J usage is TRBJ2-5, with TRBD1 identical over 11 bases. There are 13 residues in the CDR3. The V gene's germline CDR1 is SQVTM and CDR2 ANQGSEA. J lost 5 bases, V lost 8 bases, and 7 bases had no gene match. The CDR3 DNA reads TGCAGCTCAGGGACAGGGGGGATGGAGACCCAGTACTTC. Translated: CSSGTGGMETQYF.

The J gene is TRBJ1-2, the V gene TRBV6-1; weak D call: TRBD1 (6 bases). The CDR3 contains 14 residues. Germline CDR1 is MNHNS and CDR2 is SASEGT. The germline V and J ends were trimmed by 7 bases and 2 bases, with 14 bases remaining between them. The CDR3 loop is CASTGGRGNYGYTF. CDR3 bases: TGTGCCAGCACTGGGGGGCGGGGGAACTATGGCTACACCTTC.

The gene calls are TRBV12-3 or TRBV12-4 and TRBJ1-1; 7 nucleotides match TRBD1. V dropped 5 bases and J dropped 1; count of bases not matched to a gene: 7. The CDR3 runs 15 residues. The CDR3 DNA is TGTGCCAGCAGTCTTACAGGGGCCGGGAACACTGAAGCTTTCTTT. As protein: CASSLTGAGNTEAFF.

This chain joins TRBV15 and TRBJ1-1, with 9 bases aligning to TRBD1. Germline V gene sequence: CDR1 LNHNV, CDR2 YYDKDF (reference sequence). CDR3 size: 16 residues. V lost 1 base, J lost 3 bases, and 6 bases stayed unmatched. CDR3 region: CATSRVGTGGDTEAFF. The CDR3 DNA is TGTGCCACCAGCAGAGTCGGAACAGGGGGCGACACTGAAGCTTTCTTT.